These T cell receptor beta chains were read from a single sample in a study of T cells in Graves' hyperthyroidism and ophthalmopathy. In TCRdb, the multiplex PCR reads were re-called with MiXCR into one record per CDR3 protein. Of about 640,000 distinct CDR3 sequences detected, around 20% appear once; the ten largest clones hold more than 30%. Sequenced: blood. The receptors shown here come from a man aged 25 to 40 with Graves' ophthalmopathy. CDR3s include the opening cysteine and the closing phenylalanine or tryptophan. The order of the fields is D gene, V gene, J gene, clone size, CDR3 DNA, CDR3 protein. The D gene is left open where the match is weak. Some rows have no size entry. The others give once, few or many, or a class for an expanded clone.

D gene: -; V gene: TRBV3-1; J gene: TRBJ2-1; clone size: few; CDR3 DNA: TGTGCCAGCAGCCCCCCTTGGGCAGGGAAACCCTACAATGAGCAGTTCTTC; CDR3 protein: CASSPPWAGKPYNEQFF
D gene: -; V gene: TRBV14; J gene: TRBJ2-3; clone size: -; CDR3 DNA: TGTGCCAGCAGCCTGCAAACTACGCAGTATTTT; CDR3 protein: CASSLQTTQYF
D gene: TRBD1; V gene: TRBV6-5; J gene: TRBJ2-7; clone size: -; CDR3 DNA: TGTGCCAGCAGTTACTACGATGGGACAGCGACCTACGAGCAGTACTTC; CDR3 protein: CASSYYDGTATYEQYF
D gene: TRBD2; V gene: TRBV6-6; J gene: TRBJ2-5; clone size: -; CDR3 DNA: TGTGCCAGCAGTTACTCGAGGACGGGAGGCAGAGAGACCCAGTACTTC; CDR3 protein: CASSYSRTGGRETQYF
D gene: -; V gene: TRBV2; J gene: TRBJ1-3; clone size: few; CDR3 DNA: TGTGCCGGTCGGACGGAACGAAACACCATATATTTT; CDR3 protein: CAGRTERNTIYF
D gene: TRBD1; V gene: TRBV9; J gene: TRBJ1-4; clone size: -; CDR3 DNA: TGTGCCAGCAGCTCAGGACAGGTTCTTAATGAAAAACTGTTTTTT; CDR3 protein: CASSSGQVLNEKLFF
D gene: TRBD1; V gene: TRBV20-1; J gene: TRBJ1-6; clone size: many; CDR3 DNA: TGCAGTGCTAGGACAGGGAACAATTCACCCCTCCACTTT; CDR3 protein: CSARTGNNSPLHF
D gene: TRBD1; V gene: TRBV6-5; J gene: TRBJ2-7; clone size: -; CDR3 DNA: TGTGCCAGCAGTTTCTGGGACAGGGGTACCTACGAGCAGTACTTC; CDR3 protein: CASSFWDRGTYEQYF
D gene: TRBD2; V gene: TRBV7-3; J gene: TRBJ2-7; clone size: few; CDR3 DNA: TGTGCCAGCAGCAAAGGACTAGCGGGAGTCAACGAGCAGTACTTC; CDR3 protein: CASSKGLAGVNEQYF
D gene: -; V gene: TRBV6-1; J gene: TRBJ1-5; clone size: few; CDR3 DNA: TGTGCCAGCAGTGAAGACGGCAGACTGAACCGGCATTTT; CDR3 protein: CASSEDGRLNRHF
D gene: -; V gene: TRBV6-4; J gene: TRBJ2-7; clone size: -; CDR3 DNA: TGTGCCAGCAGTGCCCCAGGGAAGGGAGGCTCCTACGAGCAGTACTTC; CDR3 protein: CASSAPGKGGSYEQYF
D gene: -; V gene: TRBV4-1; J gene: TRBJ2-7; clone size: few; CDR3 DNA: TGCGCCAGCGCAGGAGCGAGCTACGAGCAGTACTTC; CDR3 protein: CASAGASYEQYF
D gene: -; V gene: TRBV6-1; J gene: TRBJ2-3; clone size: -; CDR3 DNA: TGTGCCAGCAGAGCTTTCACCAACACAGATACGCAGTATTTT; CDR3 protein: CASRAFTNTDTQYF
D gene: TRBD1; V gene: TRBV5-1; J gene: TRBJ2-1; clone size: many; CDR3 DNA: TGCGCCAGCAGCTTGGGGGACAGGGGTGGTGAGCAGTTCTTC; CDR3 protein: CASSLGDRGGEQFF
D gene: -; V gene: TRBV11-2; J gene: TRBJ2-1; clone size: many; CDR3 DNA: TGTGCCAGCAGCTCCAATGTGGGTATGGGGAACATCAATGAGCAGTTCTTC; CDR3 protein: CASSSNVGMGNINEQFF
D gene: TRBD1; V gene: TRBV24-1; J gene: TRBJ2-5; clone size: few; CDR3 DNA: TGTGCCACCAGTGAATGGACAGGGGTGGGAGAGACCCAGTACTTC; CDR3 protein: CATSEWTGVGETQYF
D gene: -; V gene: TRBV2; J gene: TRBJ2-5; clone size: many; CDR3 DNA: TGTGCCAGCGGGGAAGGGGTAGAGACCCAGTACTTC; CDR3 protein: CASGEGVETQYF
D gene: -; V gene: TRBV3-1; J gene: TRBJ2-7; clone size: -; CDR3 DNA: TGTGCCAGCAGCCAAGATGATACCAGAGGTGAGCAGTACTTC; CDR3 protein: CASSQDDTRGEQYF
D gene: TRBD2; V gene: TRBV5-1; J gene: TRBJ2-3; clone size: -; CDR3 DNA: TGCGCCAGCAGCTTGTTTATGGTAGCGGGAGGCCCGGTTGGGGATACGCAGTATTTT; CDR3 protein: CASSLFMVAGGPVGDTQYF
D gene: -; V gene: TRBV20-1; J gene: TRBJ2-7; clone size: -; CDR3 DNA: TGCAGTGCTAGACCCCGCACGAGGTACGAGCAGTACTTC; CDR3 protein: CSARPRTRYEQYF
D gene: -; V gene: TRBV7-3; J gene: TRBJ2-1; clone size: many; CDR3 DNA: TGTGCCAGCAGTTTAGGGGGGGCGAATGAGCAGTTCTTC; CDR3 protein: CASSLGGANEQFF
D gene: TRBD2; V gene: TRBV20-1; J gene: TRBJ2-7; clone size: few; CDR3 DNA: TGCAGTGCTAGAGGCCTAGCGGAAATCTCCTACGAGCAGTACTTC; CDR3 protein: CSARGLAEISYEQYF
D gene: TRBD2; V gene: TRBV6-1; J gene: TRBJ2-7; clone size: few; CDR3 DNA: TGTGCCAGCAGGACTAGCGGAGCCCACTACGAGCAGTACTTC; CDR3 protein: CASRTSGAHYEQYF
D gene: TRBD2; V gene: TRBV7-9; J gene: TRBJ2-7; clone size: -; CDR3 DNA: TGTGCCAGCAGCCCACCCCTAGCGGGAAGGCTTTCCACCTACGAGCAGTACTTC; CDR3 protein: CASSPPLAGRLSTYEQYF
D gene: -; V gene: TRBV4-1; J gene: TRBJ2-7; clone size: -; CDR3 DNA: TGCGCCAGCAGCCAAGGATACGCCTCTAAGCAGTACTTC; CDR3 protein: CASSQGYASKQYF
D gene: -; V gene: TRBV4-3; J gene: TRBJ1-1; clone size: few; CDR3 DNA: TGCGCCAGCAGCCAAGCGTACGGGGCGGCAACTGAAGCTTTCTTT; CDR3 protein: CASSQAYGAATEAFF
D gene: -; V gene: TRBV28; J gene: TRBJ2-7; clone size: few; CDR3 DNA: TGTGCCAGCAGTGGCGGGGGCAGGGGAAACTACGAGCAGTACTTC; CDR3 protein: CASSGGGRGNYEQYF
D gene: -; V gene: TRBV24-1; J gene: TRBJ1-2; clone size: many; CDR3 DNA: TGTGCCACCAGTGACACAGGGACACCTCCTAACTATGGCTACACCTTC; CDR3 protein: CATSDTGTPPNYGYTF
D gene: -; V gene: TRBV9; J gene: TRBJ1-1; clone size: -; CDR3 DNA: TGTGCCAGCAGCGTAGTCCAGGGGAGTGAAGCTTTCTTT; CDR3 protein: CASSVVQGSEAFF
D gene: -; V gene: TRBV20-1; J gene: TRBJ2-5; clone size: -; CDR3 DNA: TGCAGTGCTAGAGAACAGTTCCAAGAGACCCAGTACTTC; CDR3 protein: CSAREQFQETQYF
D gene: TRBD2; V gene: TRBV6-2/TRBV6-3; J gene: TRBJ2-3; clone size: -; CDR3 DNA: TGTGCCAGTGGGCCTAGCGGGGTCACAGATACGCAGTATTTT; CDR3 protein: CASGPSGVTDTQYF
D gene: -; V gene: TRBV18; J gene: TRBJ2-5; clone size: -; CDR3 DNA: TGTGCCAGCTCACCGGCCGGGGCCCAAGAGACCCAGTACTTC; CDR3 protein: CASSPAGAQETQYF
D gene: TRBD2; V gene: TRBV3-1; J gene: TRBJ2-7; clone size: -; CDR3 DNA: TGTGCCAGCAGCCAAGATGAAGGGCTAGCGGGCGAGCAGTACTTC; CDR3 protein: CASSQDEGLAGEQYF
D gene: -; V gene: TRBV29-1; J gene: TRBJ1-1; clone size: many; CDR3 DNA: TGCAGCGTTGTGGGGAACACTGAAGCTTTCTTT; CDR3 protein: CSVVGNTEAFF
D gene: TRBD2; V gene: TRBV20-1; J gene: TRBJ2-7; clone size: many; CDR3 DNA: TGCAGTGCCCCCTCGGGACTAGCGGGTTACTACGAGCAGTACTTC; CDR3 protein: CSAPSGLAGYYEQYF
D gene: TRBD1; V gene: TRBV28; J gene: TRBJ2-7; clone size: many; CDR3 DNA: TGTGCCAGCAGTTTACCGGTAGGGGGCCACTACGAGCAGTACTTC; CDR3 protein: CASSLPVGGHYEQYF
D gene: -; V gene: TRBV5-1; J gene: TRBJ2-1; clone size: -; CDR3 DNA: TGCGCCAGCAGCTTGGCGGGGTTAGTTGGCGGGAACAATGAGCAGTTCTTC; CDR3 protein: CASSLAGLVGGNNEQFF
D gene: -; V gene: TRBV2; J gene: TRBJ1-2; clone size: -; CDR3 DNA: TGTGCCAGCAGGGACAGTCCCTATGGCTACACCTTC; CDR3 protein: CASRDSPYGYTF
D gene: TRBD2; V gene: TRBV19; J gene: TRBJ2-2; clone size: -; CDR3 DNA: TGTGCCACCATGGGAGGGCCGGGCGGGGAGCTGTTTTTT; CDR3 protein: CATMGGPGGELFF
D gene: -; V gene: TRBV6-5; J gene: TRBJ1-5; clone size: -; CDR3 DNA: TGTGCCAGCAGTTACACGGGGATCAATCAGCCCCAGCATTTT; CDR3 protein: CASSYTGINQPQHF
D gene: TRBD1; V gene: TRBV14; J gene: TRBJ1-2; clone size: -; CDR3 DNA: TGTGCCAGCAGCAAGGGACAGAGCGCTAACTATGGCTACACCTTC; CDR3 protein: CASSKGQSANYGYTF
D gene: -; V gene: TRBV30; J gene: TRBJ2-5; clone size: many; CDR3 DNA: TGTGCCTGGAGTGTAAGGCAGCTACAAGAGACCCAGTACTTC; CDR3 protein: CAWSVRQLQETQYF
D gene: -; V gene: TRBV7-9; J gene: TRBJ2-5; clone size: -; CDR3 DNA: TGTGCCAGCACCCCCGGGGGAATCGGGGAGACCCAGTACTTC; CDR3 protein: CASTPGGIGETQYF
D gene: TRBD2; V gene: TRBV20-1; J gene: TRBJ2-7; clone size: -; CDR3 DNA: TGCAGTGCTAGAGATTACCGGGACCAAGGGACTAGCGGGTATTCCTACGAGCAGTACTTC; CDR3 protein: CSARDYRDQGTSGYSYEQYF
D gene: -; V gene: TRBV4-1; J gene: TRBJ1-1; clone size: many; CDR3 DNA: TGCGCCAGCAGCCAAGAAGCCCTGCCTCGACAGATGAACACTGAAGCTTTCTTT; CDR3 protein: CASSQEALPRQMNTEAFF
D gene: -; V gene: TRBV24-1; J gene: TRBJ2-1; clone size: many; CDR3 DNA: TGTGCCACCAGTGATTTTAGAGGTGAGGAGAAGTTCTTC; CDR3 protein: CATSDFRGEEKFF
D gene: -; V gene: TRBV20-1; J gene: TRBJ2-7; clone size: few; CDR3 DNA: TGCAGTGCTAGACCCCGGGGCCCCTCGGTGGACGGCCGCGACGAGCAGTACTTC; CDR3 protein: CSARPRGPSVDGRDEQYF
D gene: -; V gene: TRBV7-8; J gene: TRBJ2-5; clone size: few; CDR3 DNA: TGTGCCAGCAGCTTCCCAGCCGTGCTCTGGGGGAAGGAGACCCAGTACTTC; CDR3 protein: CASSFPAVLWGKETQYF
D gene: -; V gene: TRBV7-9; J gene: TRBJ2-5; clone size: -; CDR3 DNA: TGTGCCAGTACCCCGGAGACCCAGTACTTC; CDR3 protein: CASTPETQYF
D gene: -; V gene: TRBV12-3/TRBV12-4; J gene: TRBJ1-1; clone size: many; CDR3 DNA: TGTGCCAGCAGTTTGCGGGAGGTTACCACTGAAGCTTTCTTT; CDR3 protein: CASSLREVTTEAFF
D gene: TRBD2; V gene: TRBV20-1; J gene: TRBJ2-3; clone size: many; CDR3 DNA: TGCAGTGCTAGAGTCCCTAGCGGGAACACAGATACGCAGTATTTT; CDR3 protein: CSARVPSGNTDTQYF